This TCR beta chain was obtained from a study of cytomegalovirus exposure and HLA in healthy donors. Study-wide background: In a later analysis, it was reported that the 120 or so validation repertoires had been produced on the same platform as the 550 to 850 repertoires belonging to the first cohort.

The method was immunoSEQ multiplex PCR; TCRdb's version includes in-frame clones alone and lacks a portion of them. Here the sample spans 59,000 or so clones, 80% to 90% being singletons. Study-wide points: Rarity characterized most TCR sequences, yet some public TCRs appeared in many donors.

The CDR3 extends over 14 amino acids. V lost 0 bases and J lost 5, with 11 bases in between. From germline, CDR1 is MNHNY and CDR2 SVGAGI (reference sequence). Points on this clone: The antigen is undetermined.

The receptor was derived from a woman under 30 in good health and CMV-seronegative. What was sequenced was PBMCs. This rearrangement joins TRBV6-6 to TRBJ2-7; D is ambiguous. In nucleotides, the CDR3 is TGTGCCAGCAGTTACTCGAGTGACATCAACGAGCAGTACTTC. Protein sequence: CASSYSSDINEQYF.